This T cell receptor (beta chain) was found in a study of blood T cell repertoires in COVID-19. Across the study: Acute and convalescent COVID-19 samples came from the United States, Italy and Spain. T cells, B-cell-depleted T cells, or PBMCs supplied cDNA or gDNA.

V was cut by 5 bases and J by 5 bases, with 19 bases left in between. The germline gives CDR1 LGHNT, CDR2 FRNRAP. The CDR3 sequence is 15 residues long. Assay used: immunoSEQ multiplex PCR; TCRdb lists only in-frame clones, some missing. The repertoire holds 350,000 to 400,000 clones, with 90% to 95% as singletons. The clonotype was recovered from a woman aged 40-49 years who had been exposed to COVID-19. The sequenced material came from PBMCs or T cells enriched from blood (not recorded which). The chain employs TRBV12-5 and TRBJ2-7; D may be TRBD2 (5 bases). The CDR3 loop is CASGPAWAEADEQYF. In DNA, the CDR3 is TGTGCTAGTGGTCCCGCCTGGGCGGAGGCGGACGAGCAGTACTTC.